This TCR beta chain was observed in a study of blood T cell repertoires in COVID-19. Study overall: Sites across the United States, Italy and Spain contributed samples from acute and convalescent COVID-19. The analysed material was cDNA or gDNA that came from T cells, B-cell-depleted T cells, or PBMCs.

Looked up from germline, CDR1 is MNHEY and CDR2 is SMNVEV (reference sequence). The CDR3 extends over 16 amino acids. Trimming took 5 bases from V and 1 from J, leaving 15 bases between them. In the authors' methods: Quantification of nucleated cells was approximated via reference gene primer amplification. Sequenced by immunoSEQ multiplex PCR; TCRdb stores in-frame clones only, minus some. Clonal size and the V and J genes are those of that table, whereas D and trimming came from the DNA. This sample has 55,000 to 70,000 clones, with roughly 92% found just once. Sequenced sample: peripheral blood. This TCR came from a human donor in a cohort sampled during active COVID-19. This chain connects TRBV27 to TRBJ2-4; possible D gene TRBD1, 5 bases. CDR3 sequence (DNA): TGTGCCAGCAGTCCTCAGGGAAGTCTGGCCAAAAACATTCAGTACTTC. This sequence encodes CASSPQGSLAKNIQYF.